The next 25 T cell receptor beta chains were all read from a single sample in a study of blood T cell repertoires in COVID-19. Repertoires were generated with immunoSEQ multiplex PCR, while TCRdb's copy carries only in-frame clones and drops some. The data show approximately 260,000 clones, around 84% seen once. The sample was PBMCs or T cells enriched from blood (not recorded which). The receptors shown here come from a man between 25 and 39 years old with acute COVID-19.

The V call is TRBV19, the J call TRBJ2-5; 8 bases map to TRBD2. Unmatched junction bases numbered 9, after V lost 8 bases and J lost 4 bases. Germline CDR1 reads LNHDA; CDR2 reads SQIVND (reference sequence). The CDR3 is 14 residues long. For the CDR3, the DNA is TGTGCCAGTCGGCGTAGCGGGACCTCAGAGACCCAGTACTTC. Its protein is CASRRSGTSETQYF.

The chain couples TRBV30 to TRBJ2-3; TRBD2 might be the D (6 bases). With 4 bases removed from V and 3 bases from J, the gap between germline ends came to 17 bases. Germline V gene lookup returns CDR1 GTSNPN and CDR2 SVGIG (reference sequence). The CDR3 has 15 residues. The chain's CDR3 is CAWKLGGRRTDTQYF. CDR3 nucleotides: TGTGCCTGGAAGCTTGGAGGGAGGAGGACAGATACGCAGTATTTT.

The chain's CDR3 is CASSPLGSWRGAYEQYV. The CDR3 DNA sequence: TGTGCCAGCTCACCACTGGGGTCTTGGCGGGGTGCCTACGAGCAGTACGTC. This sequence joins TRBV18 and TRBJ2-7, with D maybe TRBD2 (6 bases). In germline, CDR1 is KGHSH, CDR2 LQKENI. Deletions cut 1 base from V and 2 bases from J, with 18 bases between. CDR3 length: 17 residues.

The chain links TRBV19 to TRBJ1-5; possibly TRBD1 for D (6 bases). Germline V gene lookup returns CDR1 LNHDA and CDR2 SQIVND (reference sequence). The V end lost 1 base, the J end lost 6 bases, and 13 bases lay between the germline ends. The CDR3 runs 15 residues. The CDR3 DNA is TGTGCCAGTAGTATAGGACAGGTGGGCCCTCAGCCCCAGCATTTT. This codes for CASSIGQVGPQPQHF.

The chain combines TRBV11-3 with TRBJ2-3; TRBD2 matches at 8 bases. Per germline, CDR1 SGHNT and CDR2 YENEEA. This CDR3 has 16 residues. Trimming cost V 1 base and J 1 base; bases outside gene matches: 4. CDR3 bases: TGTGCCAGCAGCTTAGGCACTAGCGGACGCACAGATACGCAGTATTTT. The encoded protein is CASSLGTSGRTDTQYF.

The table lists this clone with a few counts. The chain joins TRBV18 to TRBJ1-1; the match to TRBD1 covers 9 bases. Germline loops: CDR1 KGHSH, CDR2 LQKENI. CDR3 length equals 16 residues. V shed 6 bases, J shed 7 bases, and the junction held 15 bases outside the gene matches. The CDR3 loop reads CASSLSSGQGRGEAFF. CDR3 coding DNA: TGTGCCAGCTCCCTCTCCTCGGGACAGGGTCGTGGTGAAGCTTTCTTT.

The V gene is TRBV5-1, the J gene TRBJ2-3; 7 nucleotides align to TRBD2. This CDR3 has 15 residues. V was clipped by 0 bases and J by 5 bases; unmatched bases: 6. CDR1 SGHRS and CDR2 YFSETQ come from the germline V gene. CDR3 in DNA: TGCGCCAGCAGCTTGGCCGCCTCGGGGGGAGATACGCAGTATTTT. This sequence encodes CASSLAASGGDTQYF.

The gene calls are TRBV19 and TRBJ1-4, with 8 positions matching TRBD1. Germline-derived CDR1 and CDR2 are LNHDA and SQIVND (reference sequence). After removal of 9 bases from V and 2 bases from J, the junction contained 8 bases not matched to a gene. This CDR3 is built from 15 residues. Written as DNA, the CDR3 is TGTGCCAGCACGATCAGGGGGCCTACTAATGAAAAACTGTTTTTT. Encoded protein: CASTIRGPTNEKLFF. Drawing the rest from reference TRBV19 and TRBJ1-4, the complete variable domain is DGGITQSPKYLFRKEGQNVTLSCEQNLNHDAMYWYRQDPGQGLRLIYYSQIVNDFQKGDIAEGYSVSREKKESFPLTVTSAQKNPTAFYLCASTIRGPTNEKLFFGSGTQLSVL.

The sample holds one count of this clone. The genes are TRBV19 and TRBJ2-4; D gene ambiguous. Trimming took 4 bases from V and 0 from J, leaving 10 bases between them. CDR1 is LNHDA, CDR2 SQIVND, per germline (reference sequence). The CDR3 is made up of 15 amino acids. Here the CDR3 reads CASSTLFVAKNIQYF. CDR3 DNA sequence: TGTGCCAGTAGTACTCTATTCGTAGCCAAAAACATTCAGTACTTC.

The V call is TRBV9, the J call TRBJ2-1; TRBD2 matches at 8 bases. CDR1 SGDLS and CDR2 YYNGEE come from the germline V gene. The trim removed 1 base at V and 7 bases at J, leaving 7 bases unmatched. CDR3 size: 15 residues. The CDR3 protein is CASSVRGGRRNEQFF. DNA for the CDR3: TGTGCCAGCAGCGTAAGAGGCGGGAGGAGAAATGAGCAGTTCTTC.

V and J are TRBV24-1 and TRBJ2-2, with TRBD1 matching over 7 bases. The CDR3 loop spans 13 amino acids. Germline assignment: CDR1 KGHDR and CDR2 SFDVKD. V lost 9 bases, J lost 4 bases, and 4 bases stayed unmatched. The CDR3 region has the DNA TGTGCCACCGGGGACAGCCTCACCGGGGAGCTGTTTTTT. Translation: CATGDSLTGELFF.

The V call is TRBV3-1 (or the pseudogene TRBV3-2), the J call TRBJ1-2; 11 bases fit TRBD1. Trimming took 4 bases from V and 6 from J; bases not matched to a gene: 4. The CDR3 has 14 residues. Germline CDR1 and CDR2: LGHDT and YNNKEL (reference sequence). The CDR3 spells CASSRTDRGHGYTF. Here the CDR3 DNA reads TGTGCCAGCAGCCGAACGGACAGGGGGCATGGCTACACCTTC.

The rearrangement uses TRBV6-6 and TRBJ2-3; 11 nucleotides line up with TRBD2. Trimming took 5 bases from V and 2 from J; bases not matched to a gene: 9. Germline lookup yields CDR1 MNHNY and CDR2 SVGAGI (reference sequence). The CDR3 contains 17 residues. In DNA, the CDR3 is TGTGCCAGCAGTCGATTGGAGGGACTAGCGGTCACAGATACGCAGTATTTT. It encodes CASSRLEGLAVTDTQYF.

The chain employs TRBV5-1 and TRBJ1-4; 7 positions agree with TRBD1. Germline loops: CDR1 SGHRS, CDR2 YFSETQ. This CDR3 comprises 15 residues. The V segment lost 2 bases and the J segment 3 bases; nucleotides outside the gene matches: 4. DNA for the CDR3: TGCGCCAGCAGCTTCAACAGGGGTGCTAATGAAAAACTGTTTTTT. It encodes CASSFNRGANEKLFF. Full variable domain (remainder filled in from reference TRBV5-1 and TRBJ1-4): KAGVTQTPRYLIKTRGQQVTLSCSPISGHRSVSWYQQTPGQGLQFLFEYFSETQRNKGNFPGRFSGRQFSNSRSEMNVSTLELGDSALYLCASSFNRGANEKLFFGSGTQLSVL.

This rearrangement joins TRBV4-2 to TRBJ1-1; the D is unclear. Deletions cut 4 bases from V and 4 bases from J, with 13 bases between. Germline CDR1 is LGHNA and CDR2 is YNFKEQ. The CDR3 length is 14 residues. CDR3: CASSREESPTEAFF. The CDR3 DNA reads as TGTGCCAGCAGCCGAGAGGAGTCCCCCACTGAAGCTTTCTTT.

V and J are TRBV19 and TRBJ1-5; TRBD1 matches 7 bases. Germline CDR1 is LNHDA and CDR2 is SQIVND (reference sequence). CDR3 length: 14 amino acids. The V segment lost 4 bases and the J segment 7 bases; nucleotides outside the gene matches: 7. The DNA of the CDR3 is TGTGCCAGTAGTACATGGGACAGTAGCCAGCCCCAGCATTTT. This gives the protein CASSTWDSSQPQHF.

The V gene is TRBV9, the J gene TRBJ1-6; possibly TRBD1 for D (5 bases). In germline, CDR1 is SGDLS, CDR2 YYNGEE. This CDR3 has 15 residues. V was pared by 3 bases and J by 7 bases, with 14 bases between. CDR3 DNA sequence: TGTGCCAGCAGCGCCCCGGGCAGGACAAATTCACCCCTCCACTTT. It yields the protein CASSAPGRTNSPLHF.

This CDR3 reads CASSGRGGNEQYV. The CDR3 bases are TGTGCCAGCAGTGGAAGAGGGGGCAACGAGCAGTACGTC. The chain is built from TRBV2 and TRBJ2-7; 7 bases are shared with TRBD1. The CDR3 covers 13 residues. Germline assignment: CDR1 SNHLY and CDR2 FYNNEI. J was trimmed by 5 bases and V by 4 bases; bases with no gene match: 5.

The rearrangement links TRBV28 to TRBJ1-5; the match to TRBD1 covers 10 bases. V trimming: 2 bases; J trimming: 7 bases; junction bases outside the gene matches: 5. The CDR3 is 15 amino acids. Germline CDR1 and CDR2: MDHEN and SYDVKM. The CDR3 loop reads CASSLPTGGSQPQHF. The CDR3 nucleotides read TGTGCCAGCAGTTTACCGACAGGGGGCAGCCAGCCCCAGCATTTT.

The CDR3 DNA sequence: TGTGCCAGCAGCCGAGTCGTACGGGGCAATGAGCAGTTCTTC. Protein: CASSRVVRGNEQFF. The J gene is TRBJ2-1, the V gene TRBV11-2; tentative D call: TRBD2 (5 bases). V lost 5 bases, J lost 6 bases, and 14 bases lay in between. Per germline, CDR1 SGHAT and CDR2 FQNNGV. The CDR3 is 14 residues long. The full variable domain, completed using reference TRBV11-2 and TRBJ2-1, is EAGVAQSPRYKIIEKRQSVAFWCNPISGHATLYWYQQILGQGPKLLIQFQNNGVVDDSQLPKDRFSAERLKGVDSTLKIQPAKLEDSAVYLCASSRVVRGNEQFFGPGTRLTVL.

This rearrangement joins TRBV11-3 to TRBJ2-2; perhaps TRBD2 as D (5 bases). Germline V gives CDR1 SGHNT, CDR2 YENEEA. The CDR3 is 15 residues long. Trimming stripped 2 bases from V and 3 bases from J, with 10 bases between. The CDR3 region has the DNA TGTGCCAGCAGCTTAATCGAGGGATACACCGGGGAGCTGTTTTTT. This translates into CASSLIEGYTGELFF.

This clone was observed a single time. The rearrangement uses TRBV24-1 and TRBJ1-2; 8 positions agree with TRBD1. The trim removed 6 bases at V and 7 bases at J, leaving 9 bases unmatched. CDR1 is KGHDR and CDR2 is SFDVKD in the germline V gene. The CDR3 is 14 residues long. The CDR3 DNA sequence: TGTGCCACCAGTATTTCAGGGGGCGGTGGTGGCTACACCTTC. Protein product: CATSISGGGGGYTF.

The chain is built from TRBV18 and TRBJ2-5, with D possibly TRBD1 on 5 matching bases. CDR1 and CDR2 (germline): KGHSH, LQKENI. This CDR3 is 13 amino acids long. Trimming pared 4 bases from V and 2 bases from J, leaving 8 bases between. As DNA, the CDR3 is TGTGCCAGCTCACGGACACTTCAAGAGACCCAGTACTTC. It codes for CASSRTLQETQYF.

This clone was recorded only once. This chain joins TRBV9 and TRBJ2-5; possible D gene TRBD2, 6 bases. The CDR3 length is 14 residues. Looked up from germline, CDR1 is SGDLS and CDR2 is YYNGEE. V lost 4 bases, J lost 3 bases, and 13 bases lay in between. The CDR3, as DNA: TGTGCCAGCAGCTCCACTGGGGGGAAAGAGACCCAGTACTTC. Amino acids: CASSSTGGKETQYF.

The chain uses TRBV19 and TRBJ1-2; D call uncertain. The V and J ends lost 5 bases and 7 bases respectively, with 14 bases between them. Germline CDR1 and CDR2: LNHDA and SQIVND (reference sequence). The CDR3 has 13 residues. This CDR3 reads CASSPRRGSGYTF. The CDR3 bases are TGTGCCAGTAGTCCTAGGCGAGGGTCTGGCTACACCTTC.